The next 23 T cell receptor beta chains were all read from a single sample in a study of T cell changes during pregnancy in multiple sclerosis (dated by TCRdb to the late 2010s). Library method: the immunoSEQ multiplex PCR assay. What TCRdb holds here is the immuneACCESS table cut down to in-frame rearrangements. Part of the clones is not present; checked against another copy, under half of the missing clones reflect an unresolved V gene, and the others are unexplained. The sample has approximately 99,000 clones on record, over 85% of them singletons. Jointly, the top ten make up roughly 0.99% of the sample. Sequencing used peripheral blood, obtained after pregnancy. These receptors all stem from a female donor with multiple sclerosis, enrolled in a pregnancy study.

The genes are TRBV27 and TRBJ1-2, with D hard to call. V was cut by 2 bases and J by 5 bases, with 15 bases left in between. Germline assignment: CDR1 MNHEY and CDR2 SMNVEV (reference sequence). The CDR3 runs to 15 residues. CDR3: CASSLTSSGRYGYTF. The CDR3 nucleotides read TGTGCCAGCAGTTTAACCTCATCCGGCAGGTATGGCTACACCTTC.

This chain uses TRBV19 with TRBJ2-7; D uncertain. Germline CDR1 and CDR2: LNHDA and SQIVND (reference sequence). The CDR3 loop spans 15 amino acids. The V end lost 4 bases, the J end lost 2 bases, and 15 bases lay between the germline ends. The CDR3 loop is CASSTPWQATYEQYF. CDR3 bases: TGTGCCAGTAGTACCCCCTGGCAGGCAACCTACGAGCAGTACTTC.

The chain combines TRBV2 with TRBJ1-2; 10 bases are shared with TRBD1. CDR3 length: 14 residues. V lost 5 bases to trimming and J lost 8 bases; unmatched junction nucleotides: 8. The germline gives CDR1 SNHLY, CDR2 FYNNEI. CDR3 protein: CASSRQGATGGYTF. CDR3 DNA sequence: TGTGCCAGCAGTCGACAGGGGGCAACAGGCGGCTACACCTTC.

The CDR3 here is CASIAPRTGLDTGELFF. CDR3 sequence (DNA): TGTGCCAGCATTGCTCCGCGGACAGGGCTAGACACCGGGGAGCTGTTTTTT. The chain uses TRBV21-1 and TRBJ2-2; the table's D call TRBD1 went unverified against the DNA. TRBV21-1 is given as a pseudogene. The CDR3 covers 17 residues.

This chain links TRBV5-1 with TRBJ2-1; 8 bases match TRBD2. The CDR3 is 13 amino acids. Trimming at V came to 0 bases and at J to 9 bases, leaving 2 bases not matched to a gene. Germline CDR1 reads SGHRS; CDR2 reads YFSETQ. CDR3 loop: CASSLAGGVEQFF. The DNA of the CDR3 is TGCGCCAGCAGCTTGGCCGGGGGGGTTGAGCAGTTCTTC. The full variable domain, rest sourced from reference TRBV5-1 and TRBJ2-1, is KAGVTQTPRYLIKTRGQQVTLSCSPISGHRSVSWYQQTPGQGLQFLFEYFSETQRNKGNFPGRFSGRQFSNSRSEMNVSTLELGDSALYLCASSLAGGVEQFFGPGTRLTVL.

This chain uses TRBV2 with TRBJ2-1; 12 bases agree with TRBD2. The V gene's germline CDR1 is SNHLY and CDR2 FYNNEI. V was pared by 8 bases and J by 0 bases, with 2 bases of the junction left unmatched. The CDR3 is 15 residues long. CDR3 coding DNA: TGTGCCAGCCTACTAGCGGGAGGCTCCTACAATGAGCAGTTCTTC. Protein: CASLLAGGSYNEQFF.

This clone came up once. Its ends do not fully match the called genes, so a read error is possible. The V and J genes are TRBV2 and TRBJ2-7; 13 bases fit TRBD2. Germline lookup yields CDR1 SNHLY and CDR2 FYNNEI. This CDR3 has 16 amino acids. CDR3 bases: TGTGCCAGCAGGGAAGTGACTAGCGGGAGGCTCCACGAGCAGTACTTC. As protein: CASREVTSGRLHEQYF.

This sequence joins TRBV9 and TRBJ2-7, with 14 bases that match TRBD2. This CDR3 has 16 residues. The V segment lost 0 bases and the J segment 5 bases; nucleotides outside the gene matches: 4. Looked up from germline, CDR1 is SGDLS and CDR2 is YYNGEE. DNA of the CDR3: TGTGCCAGCAGCGTAGAGGGACTAGCGGGAGACCACGAGCAGTACTTC. Translating gives CASSVEGLAGDHEQYF.

The chain carries TRBV30 and TRBJ1-2, with D unclear. V lost 1 base to trimming and J lost 5 bases, with 11 bases between them. Germline V gene lookup returns CDR1 GTSNPN and CDR2 SVGIG (reference sequence). CDR3 length equals 13 residues. The CDR3 here is CAWSGNRDYGYTF. As DNA, the CDR3 is TGTGCCTGGAGTGGCAACAGAGATTATGGCTACACCTTC.

This chain joins TRBV19 and TRBJ2-7; maybe TRBD1 (6 bases). V dropped 6 bases and J dropped 2 bases, with 14 bases sitting between them. The CDR3 runs to 14 residues. Germline V CDR1 and CDR2: LNHDA, SQIVND (reference sequence). This CDR3 reads CASRKGVLAYEQYF. The CDR3 region has the DNA TGTGCCAGTAGAAAGGGGGTTCTCGCCTACGAGCAGTACTTC.

The genes are TRBV2 and TRBJ2-2; D is unclear. This CDR3 spans 16 amino acids. From germline, CDR1 is SNHLY and CDR2 FYNNEI. V was pared by 0 bases and J by 0 bases, with 8 bases between. CDR3 protein: CASSEARQTNTGELFF. CDR3 sequence (DNA): TGTGCCAGCAGTGAAGCGCGGCAGACGAACACCGGGGAGCTGTTTTTT.

This chain connects TRBV27 to TRBJ2-1, with 16 bases matching TRBD2. With V trimmed by 6 bases and J by 2 bases, 4 bases remained unmatched. CDR3 length: 17 amino acids. CDR1 is MNHEY and CDR2 is SMNVEV in the germline V gene (reference sequence). The DNA of the CDR3 is TGTGCCAGCAGAAGGGGACTAGCGGGAGGGCCCTACAATGAGCAGTTCTTC. Protein: CASRRGLAGGPYNEQFF.

This chain links TRBV29-1 with TRBJ2-7, with 8 bases that match TRBD1. The ends lost 4 bases at V and 6 bases at J; junction bases unmatched: 5. Germline lookup yields CDR1 SQVTM and CDR2 ANQGSEA. The CDR3 loop spans 12 amino acids. The CDR3 region has the DNA TGCAGCGTTGTCCAGGGGGCGGGCGAGCAGTACTTC. Amino acid sequence: CSVVQGAGEQYF.

This chain joins TRBV4-3 and TRBJ2-7; D gene ambiguous. Germline loops: CDR1 LGHNA, CDR2 YSLEER. The CDR3 length is 14 residues. V was cut by 6 bases and J by 0 bases, with 12 bases left in between. The CDR3 region has the DNA TGCGCCAGCAGTAAAGATTTTAGCTCCTACGAGCAGTACTTC. This sequence encodes CASSKDFSSYEQYF.

V usage is TRBV27 and J usage is TRBJ2-7; 7 nucleotides match TRBD2. From germline, CDR1 is MNHEY and CDR2 SMNVEV (reference sequence). V lost 5 bases, J lost 0 bases, and 7 bases stayed unmatched. CDR3 length: 15 amino acids. The CDR3 nucleotides are TGTGCCAGCAGTGCCTTCGGGAGGAGCTCCTACGAGCAGTACTTC. Translated: CASSAFGRSSYEQYF.

The rearrangement links TRBV6-5 to TRBJ2-2; the D is unclear. The CDR3 covers 13 residues. Germline V gene lookup returns CDR1 MNHEY and CDR2 SVGAGI. V was pared by 4 bases and J by 5 bases, with 8 bases between. CDR3 coding DNA: TGTGCCAGCAGTTGGTCTAGTACCGGGGAGCTGTTTTTT. Encoded protein: CASSWSSTGELFF.

The chain employs TRBV27 and TRBJ2-1; possibly TRBD2 for D (6 bases). CDR1 is MNHEY, CDR2 SMNVEV, per germline (reference sequence). V shed 6 bases and J shed 10 bases, with 10 bases lying between them. The CDR3 runs 11 residues. DNA of the CDR3: TGTGCCAGCAGCGGGGGTATAGAGCAGTTCTTC. Amino acids: CASSGGIEQFF.

The rearrangement links TRBV7-9 to TRBJ1-5; weak D call: TRBD1 (5 bases). The CDR3 is 14 residues long. Germline V gene data show CDR1 as SEHNR and CDR2 as FQNEAQ (reference sequence). V was cut by 5 bases and J by 7 bases, with 15 bases left in between. The CDR3 DNA follows: TGTGCCAGCAGCCCTAACATTAAGGGGCAGCCCCAGCATTTT. Its protein is CASSPNIKGQPQHF.

V gene TRBV4-1 combines with J gene TRBJ2-5; no clear D. This CDR3 spans 13 amino acids. With 1 base removed from V and 2 bases from J, the gap between germline ends came to 5 bases. In germline, CDR1 is MGHRA, CDR2 YSYEKL. CDR3 nucleotides: TGCGCCAGCAGCCAAGGACTTCAAGAGACCCAGTACTTC. It is translated as CASSQGLQETQYF.

The chain couples TRBV27 to TRBJ2-1; 8 nucleotides align to TRBD1. The V segment lost 5 bases and the J segment 6 bases; nucleotides outside the gene matches: 9. CDR3 length equals 15 residues. CDR1 is MNHEY, CDR2 SMNVEV, per germline (reference sequence). Written as DNA, the CDR3 is TGTGCCAGCAGTATCAGGGGGCCCTCAGGCAATGAGCAGTTCTTC. Translated: CASSIRGPSGNEQFF.

V usage is TRBV28 and J usage is TRBJ2-5, with D tentatively TRBD1 (6 bases). This CDR3 region has 14 residues. From germline, CDR1 is MDHEN and CDR2 SYDVKM. V shed 6 bases and J shed 0 bases, with 11 bases lying between them. This CDR3 is CASRGTGYQETQYF. The DNA of the CDR3 is TGTGCCAGCAGGGGCACAGGGTACCAAGAGACCCAGTACTTC.

This rearrangement joins TRBV7-2 to TRBJ2-7; 9 nucleotides line up with TRBD2. In germline, CDR1 is SGHTA, CDR2 FQGNSA. Unmatched junction bases numbered 4, after V lost 0 bases and J lost 1 base. This CDR3 has 16 amino acids. CDR3 sequence reads: CASSLARLAGSYEQYF. The CDR3 DNA sequence: TGTGCCAGCAGCTTAGCGCGTCTAGCGGGGTCCTACGAGCAGTACTTC.

The V and J genes are TRBV27 and TRBJ2-7, with 8 nucleotides matching TRBD1. Trimming took 2 bases from V and 7 from J; bases not matched to a gene: 16. Per the germline V gene, CDR1 is MNHEY and CDR2 is SMNVEV (reference sequence). This CDR3 comprises 17 residues. CDR3 sequence: CASSLVFGGQAVREQYF. The CDR3 nucleotides are TGTGCCAGCAGTTTAGTTTTCGGGGGACAGGCGGTCAGAGAGCAGTACTTC.